The present T cell receptor beta chain was sequenced within a study of blood T cell repertoires in COVID-19 (TCRdb year 2020). About the investigation overall: The collaborator samples originated in the United States, Italy and Spain and spanned the acute and convalescent phases of COVID-19. The repertoires were released in a freely available public database intended as a resource for research on the immune response to SARS-CoV-2. The sample metadata nearly always contained a de-identified subject ID, COVID-19 status, age in years and sex. Samples came from the ongoing ImmuneRACE study (first 160 participants) plus 1,254 subjects from 6 global collaborators. Subjects who had been exposed to COVID-19, were actively infected with it, or had recovered from it provided the deeply sampled blood TCRbeta repertoires that made up the dataset. Where HLA class I and class II types were available, the types were taken from metadata supplied by the sample provider, not from assay-based typing. The prospective study material was composed of cDNA or gDNA derived from T cells, B-cell-depleted T cells, or PBMCs.

On this clone: Its antigen is not yet known. Base-call qualities are not available, and no considerably larger clone is one nucleotide away.

The collaborating institutions used their own protocols to collect whole blood in K2EDTA tubes. For TCRbeta analysis, collaborators shipped samples in one of three forms: frozen whole blood, isolated PBMCs, or DNA extracted from either of those sample types. TCRbeta CDR3 regions were amplified from genomic DNA using the immunoSEQ Assay, a bias-controlled multiplex PCR. In the source study's methods: The number of nucleated cells in each sample was estimated by amplification of reference gene primers within the assay. To quantify the absolute abundance of each unique TCRbeta CDR3 rearrangement, sequence reads were collapsed and filtered. For each sample, productive Simpson clonality was calculated as the square root of Simpson's diversity index across productive rearrangements. Held by TCRdb, this immuneACCESS table contains in-frame sequences only and omits some clones. Under half of the omission traces to an unresolved V gene where checked; the cause of the rest is unknown. The V and J calls and clone size come from that table; D and trimming were worked out from the DNA. The sample includes 200,000 to 250,000 clones, with 85% to 90% observed a single time. Roughly 1.5% of the sample is in the top ten clones.

Study-wide findings and limitations: The amount of clinical and demographic metadata varied by source and participant and was provided uncurated.

From V the trimming removes 5 bases and from J it removes 5 bases, while the gene matches leave 9 bases of the junction unaccounted for. The CDR3 measures 15 amino acids from cysteine to phenylalanine. The sequence is cut down to CDR3 DNA, 45 bases in frame from base 1. The germline V gene (reference sequence) provides CDR1 LNHDA and CDR2 SQIVND. The sequencing input was peripheral blood. The chain was built from TRBV19 and TRBJ2-7; 10 bases in the middle match TRBD1. This receptor was identified in a man between 18 and 29 years old with active or convalescent COVID-19. The CDR3 protein: CASSPPGTGDHEQYF. The nucleotide sequence is given as TGTGCCAGTAGTCCCCCCGGGACAGGGGACCACGAGCAGTACTTC.